These 3 T cell receptor beta chains were all obtained from the same sample, sequenced in a study of shared clonotypes between healthy human individuals. The repertoire was sequenced with immunoSEQ multiplex PCR; TCRdb's copy has only in-frame clones and lacks some. The sample carries about 680,000 clones, just over 90% recorded once. Naive CD8 cells lacked CD45RO and underwent positive selection for CCR7, leaving out terminally differentiated effector memory CD45RA+ cells. The sequenced sample consisted of naive CD8+ T cells sorted from blood. The receptors stem from a man younger than 40 in good health.

This chain connects TRBV10-2 to TRBJ2-3; 12 bases match TRBD2. The CDR3 is made up of 15 amino acids. Germline loops: CDR1 WSHSY, CDR2 SAAADI. V was pared by 3 bases and J by 5 bases, with 3 bases of the junction left unmatched. The CDR3, as DNA: TGCGCCAGCAGTGAACTAGCGGGAGGTCTAGATACGCAGTATTTT. Amino acid sequence: CASSELAGGLDTQYF.

V and J are TRBV4-1 and TRBJ1-5; D is ambiguous. Germline assignment: CDR1 MGHRA and CDR2 YSYEKL. This CDR3 has 13 amino acids. V was clipped by 1 base and J by 4 bases, with 5 bases between them. The CDR3 bases are TGCGCCAGCAGCCAAGGGGCGAATCAGCCCCAGCATTTT. Translating it yields CASSQGANQPQHF.

V and J are TRBV11-2 and TRBJ1-4; D unclear. Per germline, CDR1 SGHAT and CDR2 FQNNGV. The ends were cut back, 5 bases at V and 1 base at J, with 17 bases in the middle. This CDR3 region has 17 residues. The CDR3 DNA reads as TGTGCCAGCAGCCCTAGCGGGCGGTGGGGAACTAATGAAAAACTGTTTTTT. Amino acids: CASSPSGRWGTNEKLFF.